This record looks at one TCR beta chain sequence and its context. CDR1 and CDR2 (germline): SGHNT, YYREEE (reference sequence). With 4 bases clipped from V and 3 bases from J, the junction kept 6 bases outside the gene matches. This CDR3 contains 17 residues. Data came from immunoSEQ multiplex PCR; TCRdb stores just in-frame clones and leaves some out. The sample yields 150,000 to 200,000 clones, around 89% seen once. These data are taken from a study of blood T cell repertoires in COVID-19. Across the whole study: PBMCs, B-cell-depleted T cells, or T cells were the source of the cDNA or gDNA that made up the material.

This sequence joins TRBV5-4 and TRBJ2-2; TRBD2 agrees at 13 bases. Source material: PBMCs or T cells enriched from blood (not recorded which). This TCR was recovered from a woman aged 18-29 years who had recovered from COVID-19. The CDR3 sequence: CASSIGLAGVHTGELFF. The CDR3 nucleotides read TGTGCCAGCAGCATAGGACTAGCGGGAGTTCACACCGGGGAGCTGTTTTTT. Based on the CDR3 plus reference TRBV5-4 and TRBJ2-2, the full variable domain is ETGVTQSPTHLIKTRGQQVTLRCSSQSGHNTVSWYQQALGQGPQFIFQYYREEENGRGNFPPRFSGLQFPNYSSELNVNALELDDSALYLCASSIGLAGVHTGELFFGEGSRLTVL.